The clone carrying this TCR beta chain was picked up many times. Its antigen remains unknown. This sample is drawn from a study of beta chain features in type 1 diabetes. Study overall: Cell yields, gender and age were similar in healthy donors and patients.

Overall study results and limits: Significant though moderate, a shortening of TCRB CDR3s appeared in all four CD4+ subsets of Type 1 diabetes patients.

The sequenced template was cDNA made from the entire isolated RNA. TCRdb's table, derived via immunoSEQ multiplex PCR, lists solely in-frame clones and lacks some. The table shows 330,000 or so clones, with approximately 15% occurring only once. Trimming removed 2 bases at V and 0 bases at J, with 11 bases between. This CDR3 comprises 15 residues. CDR1 is SGHRS and CDR2 is YFSETQ in the germline V gene. The sequence was collected from a man between 25 and 39 years old in good health. The chain links TRBV5-1 to TRBJ1-1; D is perhaps TRBD1 (6 bases). Material for sequencing was central memory CD4+ T cells from blood. The CDR3 region is CASSLTGRVNTEAFF. DNA of the CDR3: TGCGCCAGCAGCTTAACAGGGAGAGTGAACACTGAAGCTTTCTTT.